The present T cell receptor (beta chain) was sequenced within a study of cytomegalovirus exposure and HLA in healthy donors. Study-level results: Reportedly, cytomegalovirus status was diagnosed with high sensitivity and specificity.

Regarding this clone: As yet, its antigen is unknown.

The primer mix had 60 Vbeta and 13 Jbeta primers. TCRdb's copy holds only in-frame clones and misses some; the assay was immunoSEQ multiplex PCR. The data hold about 70,000 clones, with around 87% observed a single time. This receptor was obtained from a woman between 25 and 40 years old in good health and CMV-seropositive. Sequencing used PBMCs.

The CDR3 DNA reads TGTGCCAGCAGTTACCTGGGACTAGCGAGAGAGACCCAGTACTTC. This gives the protein CASSYLGLARETQYF. J is TRBJ2-5 and V is TRBV6-5; 10 bases are shared with TRBD2. Germline assignment: CDR1 MNHEY and CDR2 SVGAGI. Unmatched junction bases numbered 4, after V lost 2 bases and J lost 4 bases. The CDR3 spans 15 residues.